Sequencing of this T cell receptor (beta chain) was carried out in a study of T cell responses to AZD1222 COVID-19 vaccine. Libraries were prepared by immunoSEQ multiplex PCR; TCRdb keeps only in-frame clonotypes and omits some of them. This table holds about 19,000 clones, 80% to 90% found once. Recipients boosted at about 4 weeks or about 12 weeks are pooled. V lost 2 bases and J 2 bases, leaving 13 bases between the germline ends. Germline CDR1 MNHEY, CDR2 SMNVEV (reference sequence). This CDR3 has 15 amino acids. The table lists this clone with a few counts. The sample consisted of peripheral blood, taken 28 days after the second AZD1222 dose. This TCR derives from an adult who received the AZD1222 COVID-19 vaccine. The chain recombines TRBV27 with TRBJ2-7; D call uncertain. The CDR3 protein is CASSLSSTEAYEQYF. The DNA for the CDR3 is TGTGCCAGCAGTTTAAGTTCTACCGAGGCCTACGAGCAGTACTTC.